This TCR beta chain was observed in a study of blood T cell repertoires in COVID-19. Study information: Acute and convalescent COVID-19 specimens originated in the United States, Italy and Spain.

The CDR3 loop spans 13 amino acids. Germline CDR1 is MNHEY and CDR2 is SVGAGI. Losses at the gene ends were 6 bases for V and 8 bases for J; bases not matched to a gene: 7. Clinical history as reported by participants underpinned cohort assignment. This table comes from immunoSEQ multiplex PCR, and its TCRdb copy is limited to in-frame clones, with some not included. This table has around 250,000 clones, more than 75% appearing once. The specimen sequenced was PBMCs or T cells enriched from blood (not recorded which). This clonotype was obtained from a man younger than 35 who had recovered from COVID-19. This chain connects TRBV6-5 to TRBJ1-2; 9 nucleotides agree with TRBD1. In nucleotides, the CDR3 is TGTGCCAGCAGCCGGGACAGGGTTGAGGGCTACACCTTC. Encoded protein: CASSRDRVEGYTF.